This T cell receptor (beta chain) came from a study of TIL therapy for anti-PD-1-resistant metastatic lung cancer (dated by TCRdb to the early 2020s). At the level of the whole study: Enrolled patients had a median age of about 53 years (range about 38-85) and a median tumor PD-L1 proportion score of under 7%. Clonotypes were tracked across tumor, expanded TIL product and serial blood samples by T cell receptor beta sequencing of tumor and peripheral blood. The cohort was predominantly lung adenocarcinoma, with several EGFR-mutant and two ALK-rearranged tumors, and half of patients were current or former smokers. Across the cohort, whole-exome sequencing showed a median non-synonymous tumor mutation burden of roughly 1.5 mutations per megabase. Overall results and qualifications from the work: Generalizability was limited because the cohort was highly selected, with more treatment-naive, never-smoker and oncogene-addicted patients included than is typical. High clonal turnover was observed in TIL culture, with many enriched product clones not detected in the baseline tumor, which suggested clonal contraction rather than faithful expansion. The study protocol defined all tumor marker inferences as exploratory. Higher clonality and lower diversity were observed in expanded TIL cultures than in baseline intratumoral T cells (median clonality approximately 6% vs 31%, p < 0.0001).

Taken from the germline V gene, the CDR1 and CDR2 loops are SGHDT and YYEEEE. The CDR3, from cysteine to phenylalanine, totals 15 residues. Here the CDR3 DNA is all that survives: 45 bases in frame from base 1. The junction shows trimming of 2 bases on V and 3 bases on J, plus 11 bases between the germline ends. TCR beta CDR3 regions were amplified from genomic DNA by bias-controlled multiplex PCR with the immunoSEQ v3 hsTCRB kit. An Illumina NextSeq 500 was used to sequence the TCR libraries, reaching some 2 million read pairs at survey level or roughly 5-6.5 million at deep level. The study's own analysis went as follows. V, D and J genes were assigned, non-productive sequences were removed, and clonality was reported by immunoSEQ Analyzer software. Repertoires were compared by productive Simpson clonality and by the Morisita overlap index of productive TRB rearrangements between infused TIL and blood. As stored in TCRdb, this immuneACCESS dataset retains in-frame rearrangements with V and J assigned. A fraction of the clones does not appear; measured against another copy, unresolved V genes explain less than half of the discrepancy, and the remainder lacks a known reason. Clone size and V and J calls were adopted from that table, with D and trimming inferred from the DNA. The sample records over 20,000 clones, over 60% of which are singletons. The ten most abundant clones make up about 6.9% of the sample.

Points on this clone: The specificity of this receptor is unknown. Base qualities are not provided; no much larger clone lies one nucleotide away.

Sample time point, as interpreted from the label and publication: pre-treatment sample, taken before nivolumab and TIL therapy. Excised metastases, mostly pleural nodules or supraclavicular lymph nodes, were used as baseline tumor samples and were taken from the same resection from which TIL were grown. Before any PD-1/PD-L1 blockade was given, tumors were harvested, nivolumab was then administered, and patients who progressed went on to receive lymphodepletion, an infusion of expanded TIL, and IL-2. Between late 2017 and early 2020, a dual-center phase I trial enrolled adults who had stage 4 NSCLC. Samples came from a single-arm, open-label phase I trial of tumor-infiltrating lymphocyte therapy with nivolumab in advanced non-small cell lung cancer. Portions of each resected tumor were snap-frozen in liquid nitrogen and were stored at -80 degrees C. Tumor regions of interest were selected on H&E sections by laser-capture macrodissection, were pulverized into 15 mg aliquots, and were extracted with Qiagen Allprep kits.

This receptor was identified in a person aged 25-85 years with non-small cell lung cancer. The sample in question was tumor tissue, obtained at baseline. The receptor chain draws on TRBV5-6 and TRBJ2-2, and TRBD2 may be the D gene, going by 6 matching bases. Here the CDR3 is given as CASSLFGGYTGELFF. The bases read TGTGCCAGCAGCTTATTCGGGGGTTACACCGGGGAGCTGTTTTTT.